Below, 17 T cell receptor beta chains from the same sample are listed, as sequenced in a study of naive and memory T cell subsets (dated by TCRdb to between 2016 and 2019). Results and caveats for the whole study, not just this receptor: A few larger clonotypes were found in naive repertoires, especially CD8, and these larger clonotypes were possibly memory cells re-expressing CD45RA.

Library preparation used UMI-ligation and nested PCR. TCRdb shows the sequencer as Illumina MiSeq. An equimolar mix of two oligonucleotides covering both TRBC1 and TRBC2 was used as the beta constant-region primer. The ligated cDNA went through four rounds of PCR with nested alpha and beta constant-region primers together with the SP2 primer. In TCRdb, the public reads were trimmed at Q25 with fastp and aligned with MiXCR, with productive beta chains retained. Every distinct CDR3 protein forms one entry, paired with its most common genes and DNA. The sample yields approximately 90,000 distinct CDR3 sequences; about 11% were counted once. The ten largest clones take up more than 0.11% of the sample. Their antigens are not known. Sequencing was done on a sample of naive CD4+ T cells from blood. The cell subset or site tag for this specimen amounts to: naive T cells, CD45RA high CD27+. The receptors come from a human donor in good health.

This clonotype was counted only a few times. The chain combines TRBV15 with TRBJ2-1; 7 bases map to TRBD2. CDR1 is LNHNV, CDR2 YYDKDF, per germline (reference sequence). Trimming at V came to 0 bases and at J to 7 bases, leaving 24 bases not matched to a gene. CDR3 length: 21 residues. The chain's CDR3 is CATSRDSLGGGIAGTKNEQFF. The CDR3, as DNA: TGTGCCACCAGCAGAGATTCTTTGGGGGGGGGTATAGCGGGTACGAAGAATGAGCAGTTCTTC.

The gene calls are TRBV7-2 and TRBJ2-6; TRBD1 agrees at 8 bases. The CDR3 covers 17 residues. V was pared by 2 bases and J by 2 bases, with 5 bases of the junction left unmatched. Germline V gene sequence: CDR1 SGHTA, CDR2 FQGNSA. The CDR3 coding sequence is TGTGCCAGCAGCTTAACTAGGACAGGGACTGGGGCCAACGTCCTGACTTTC. This translates into CASSLTRTGTGANVLTF.

The V call is TRBV15, the J call TRBJ2-7; TRBD2 aligns across 12 bases. This CDR3 is 16 amino acids long. The V and J ends lost 5 bases and 2 bases, in that order; junction bases with no gene match: 7. Germline V gives CDR1 LNHNV, CDR2 YYDKDF (reference sequence). The CDR3: CATSARRTSGTYEQYF. In DNA form, the CDR3 reads TGTGCCACCAGCGCTCGGAGGACTAGCGGGACCTACGAGCAGTACTTC.

The chain carries TRBV18 and TRBJ2-1; 9 bases agree with TRBD2. The junction had 4 bases not matched to a gene; V was cut back by 4 bases and J by 3 bases. The CDR3 has 15 residues. CDR1 and CDR2 from the germline V gene are KGHSH and LQKENI. The CDR3 region has the DNA TGTGCCAGCTCACTTCCGACTAGCGGCTACAATGAGCAGTTCTTC. Protein: CASSLPTSGYNEQFF.

The chain is built from TRBV7-2 and TRBJ2-5; 8 nucleotides line up with TRBD1. V lost 6 bases, J lost 1 base, and 4 bases stayed unmatched. Looked up from germline, CDR1 is SGHTA and CDR2 is FQGNSA. The CDR3 consists of 14 residues. The CDR3 DNA sequence: TGTGCCAGCAGGGTGACAGGGGCCCAAGAGACCCAGTACTTC. It is translated as CASRVTGAQETQYF.

This clonotype was detected a few times. The chain's CDR3 is CASVPPGLAGAEQYF. CDR3 coding DNA: TGTGCCAGCGTTCCACCGGGACTAGCGGGAGCGGAGCAGTACTTC. This chain links TRBV7-2 with TRBJ2-7, with TRBD2 matching 14 bases. The V gene end was trimmed by 8 bases and the J gene end by 7 bases; junction bases not matched to a gene: 10. This CDR3 has 15 residues. Germline-derived CDR1 and CDR2 are SGHTA and FQGNSA.

This clonotype was recorded at least ten times. The chain links TRBV7-9 to TRBJ2-3, with D unresolved. Germline V lookup: CDR1 SEHNR, CDR2 FQNEAQ (reference sequence). The CDR3 is 11 residues long. Trimming removed 4 bases from V and 2 bases from J, with 1 base in between. DNA for the CDR3: TGTGCCAGCAGCTCCACAGATACGCAGTATTTT. Protein: CASSSTDTQYF. Filled out from reference TRBV7-9 and TRBJ2-3, the complete variable domain reads DTGVSQNPRHKITKRGQNVTFRCDPISEHNRLYWYRQTLGQGPEFLTYFQNEAQLEKSRLLSDRFSAERPKGSFSTLEIQRTEQGDSAMYLCASSSTDTQYFGPGTRLTVL.

The J gene is TRBJ2-4, the V gene TRBV27; perhaps TRBD1 as D (5 bases). The V and J ends lost 3 bases and 0 bases respectively, with 15 bases between them. Germline V gene sequence: CDR1 MNHEY, CDR2 SMNVEV (reference sequence). The CDR3 runs to 17 residues. CDR3 sequence: CASSFRQPGLAKNIQYF. CDR3 nucleotide sequence: TGTGCCAGCAGTTTTAGGCAGCCAGGGTTAGCCAAAAACATTCAGTACTTC.

This clonotype was detected only a few times. The chain carries TRBV30 and TRBJ1-5; TRBD1 might be the D (6 bases). Trimming stripped 2 bases from V and 4 bases from J, with 18 bases between. Germline V lookup: CDR1 GTSNPN, CDR2 SVGIG (reference sequence). CDR3 length: 16 amino acids. CDR3 loop: CAWSHSVRGENQPQHF. Here the CDR3 DNA reads TGTGCCTGGAGTCACAGCGTTAGGGGGGAAAATCAGCCCCAGCATTTT.

The rearrangement uses TRBV27 and TRBJ1-1, with 7 bases identical to TRBD1. J lost 1 base, V lost 3 bases, and 5 bases had no gene match. This CDR3 is built from 15 residues. The germline CDR1 and CDR2 sequences are MNHEY and SMNVEV (reference sequence). Written as DNA, the CDR3 is TGTGCCAGCAGTTTCTTAAGGACAGGGAACACTGAAGCTTTCTTT. This codes for CASSFLRTGNTEAFF.

This rearrangement joins TRBV18 to TRBJ2-1, with 12 bases fitting TRBD2. The CDR3 totals 17 residues. Looked up from germline, CDR1 is KGHSH and CDR2 is LQKENI. The junction had 3 bases not matched to a gene; V was cut back by 1 base and J by 2 bases. DNA for the CDR3: TGTGCCAGCTCACCACTGCCTAGCGGGGGGGCCTACAATGAGCAGTTCTTC. It yields the protein CASSPLPSGGAYNEQFF.

V is TRBV7-9 and J is TRBJ2-1; 11 positions agree with TRBD2. There are 19 residues in the CDR3. With V trimmed by 5 bases and J by 0 bases, 12 bases remained unmatched. CDR1 is SEHNR, CDR2 FQNEAQ, per germline (reference sequence). In nucleotides, the CDR3 is TGTGCCAGCAGCACCCCGAAGACTAGCGGGGCTAGCTCCTACAATGAGCAGTTCTTC. The encoded protein is CASSTPKTSGASSYNEQFF.

This clonotype was counted only a few times. CDR3 nucleotides: TGTGCCACCAGCAGAGGACGGGATGGGCGGTCAGAGGAGCAGTTCTTC. This gives the protein CATSRGRDGRSEEQFF. The chain carries TRBV15 and TRBJ2-1, with D possibly TRBD2 on 5 matching bases. V was clipped by 1 base and J by 10 bases, with 20 bases between them. This CDR3 is 16 amino acids long. Looked up from germline, CDR1 is LNHNV and CDR2 is YYDKDF (reference sequence). The entire variable domain, with the rest obtained from reference TRBV15 and TRBJ2-1, is as follows: DAMVIQNPRYQVTQFGKPVTLSCSQTLNHNVMYWYQQKSSQAPKLLFHYYDKDFNNEADTPDNFQSRRPNTSFCFLDIRSPGLGDTAMYLCATSRGRDGRSEEQFFGPGTRLTVL.

The V call is TRBV6-6, the J call TRBJ1-1; 7 nucleotides match TRBD1. This CDR3 comprises 15 residues. Germline V gene lookup returns CDR1 MNHNY and CDR2 SVGAGI (reference sequence). The V segment lost 0 bases and the J segment 7 bases; nucleotides outside the gene matches: 8. Here the CDR3 reads CASSYSTGVGVEAFF. CDR3 DNA sequence: TGTGCCAGCAGTTACTCAACAGGGGTTGGGGTTGAAGCTTTCTTT.

This clonotype has more than one count but fewer than ten. The gene calls are TRBV20-1 and TRBJ1-1; TRBD1 matches at 9 bases. The germline gives CDR1 DFQATT, CDR2 SNEGSKA (reference sequence). With 2 bases clipped from V and 5 bases from J, the junction kept 3 bases outside the gene matches. The CDR3 runs 13 residues. CDR3 nucleotide sequence: TGCAGTGCTAGAACGGGACAGGGTACTGAAGCTTTCTTT. This gives the protein CSARTGQGTEAFF.

The sample holds a few counts of this clonotype. The CDR3 region has the DNA TGTGCCAGCTCACCGGAGGGAGCCTCTGGAAACACCATATATTTT. Protein sequence: CASSPEGASGNTIYF. V and J are TRBV18 and TRBJ1-3; no clear D gene. This CDR3 region has 15 residues. Trimming took off 3 bases at V and 0 bases at J, with 9 bases between the two ends. The germline CDR1 and CDR2 sequences are KGHSH and LQKENI.

The V call is TRBV12-3 or TRBV12-4, the J call TRBJ1-1, with unresolved D. Trimming stripped 7 bases from V and 6 bases from J, with 18 bases between. The CDR3 is made up of 14 amino acids. The CDR3 is CASNLGVGSAEAFF. Written as DNA, the CDR3 is TGTGCCAGCAACCTGGGCGTGGGAAGCGCTGAAGCTTTCTTT.